This section outlines one TCR beta chain sequence together with its context. The repertoire was sequenced with immunoSEQ multiplex PCR; TCRdb's copy has only in-frame clones and lacks some. The sample includes roughly 200,000 clones, around 94% of them seen just once. V dropped 3 bases and J dropped 4 bases, with 16 bases sitting between them. Germline lookup yields CDR1 SGHDT and CDR2 YYEEEE. This CDR3 is 16 amino acids long. The data are from a study of blood T cell repertoires in COVID-19. Study background: The cDNA or gDNA used as material had been derived from T cells, B-cell-depleted T cells, or PBMCs.

The gene calls are TRBV5-6 and TRBJ1-4; D is uncertain. Sequences were obtained from peripheral blood. The receptor was derived from a man under 40 with COVID-19, enrolled during active disease. CDR3 region: CASSSPWKTDNEKLFF. The CDR3 DNA reads as TGTGCCAGCAGCTCCCCCTGGAAGACTGATAATGAAAAACTGTTTTTT.